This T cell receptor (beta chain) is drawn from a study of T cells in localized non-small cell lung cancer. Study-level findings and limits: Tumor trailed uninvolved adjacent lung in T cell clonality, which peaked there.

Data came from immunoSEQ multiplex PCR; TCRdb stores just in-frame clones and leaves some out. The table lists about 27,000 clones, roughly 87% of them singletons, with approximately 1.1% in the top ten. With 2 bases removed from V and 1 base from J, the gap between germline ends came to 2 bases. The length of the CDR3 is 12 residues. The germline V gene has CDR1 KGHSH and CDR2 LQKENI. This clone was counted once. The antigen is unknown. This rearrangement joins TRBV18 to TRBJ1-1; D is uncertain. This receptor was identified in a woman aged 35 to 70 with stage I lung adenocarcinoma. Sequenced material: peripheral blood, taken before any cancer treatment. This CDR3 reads CASSPANTEAFF. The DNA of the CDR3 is TGTGCCAGCTCACCAGCGAACACTGAAGCTTTCTTT.